These 29 T cell receptor beta chains originate from one sample sequenced in a study of tissue T cells after allogeneic stem cell transplantation. Clones were sequenced by immunoSEQ multiplex PCR, and TCRdb holds only the in-frame ones, with some missing. The repertoire includes approximately 3,300 clones, 70% of them detected once, and 15% to 20% sits in the top ten. The sequencing used tissue from the right colon, collected at autopsy. These receptors were obtained from a male donor at least 60 years old with lung cancer.

This sequence joins TRBV21-1 and TRBJ1-2; the DNA was not compared with TRBD1, the D call given in the table. TRBV21-1 is a pseudogene. The CDR3 has 13 amino acids. CDR3 nucleotide sequence: TGTGCGGTTGGGGGCCGAGCTAACTATGGCTACACCTTC. The encoded protein is CAVGGRANYGYTF.

V usage is TRBV30 and J usage is TRBJ2-1; 9 bases are a match to TRBD1. The CDR3 has 16 amino acids. The germline V gene encodes CDR1 GTSNPN and CDR2 SVGIG (reference sequence). The V segment lost 0 bases and the J segment 4 bases; nucleotides outside the gene matches: 7. The CDR3 region has the DNA TGTGCCTGGAGTGTACAGGGGGCAATGACATACAATGAGCAGTTCTTC. Protein: CAWSVQGAMTYNEQFF.

The V gene is TRBV29-1, the J gene TRBJ1-2, with TRBD1 matching over 9 bases. The CDR3 contains 15 residues. The V segment lost 3 bases and the J segment 8 bases; nucleotides outside the gene matches: 13. In germline, CDR1 is SQVTM, CDR2 ANQGSEA. CDR3: CSVELWGQGSSGYTF. The DNA for the CDR3 is TGCAGCGTTGAGTTGTGGGGACAGGGATCATCGGGCTACACCTTC.

The J gene is TRBJ1-6, the V gene TRBV10-3; TRBD1 matches 7 bases. The V gene end was trimmed by 11 bases and the J gene end by 3 bases; junction bases not matched to a gene: 16. The CDR3 has 17 residues. Germline V CDR1 and CDR2: ENHRY, SYGVKD. The CDR3: CAASRGRDRDYNSPLHF. The CDR3 coding sequence is TGTGCCGCCAGTAGGGGGAGAGACAGGGACTATAATTCACCCCTCCACTTT.

This clone has only one observation. The chain joins TRBV5-4 to TRBJ2-5, with D possibly being TRBD1 or TRBD2 (5 bases each). Trimming left V 4 bases short and J 4 bases short, with 11 bases between. The CDR3 extends over 13 amino acids. The germline V gene has CDR1 SGHNT and CDR2 YYREEE (reference sequence). The CDR3 reads CASSPGGGETQYF. As DNA, the CDR3 is TGTGCCAGCAGCCCTGGGGGTGGAGAGACCCAGTACTTC.

This clone was counted once. The J gene is TRBJ1-5, the V gene TRBV30, with TRBD1 matching 8 bases. Losses at the gene ends were 5 bases for V and 6 bases for J; bases not matched to a gene: 9. There are 14 residues in the CDR3. Germline V gives CDR1 GTSNPN, CDR2 SVGIG (reference sequence). CDR3 sequence reads: CAWARTGLSQPQHF. The CDR3 coding sequence is TGTGCCTGGGCCCGGACAGGGTTGAGTCAGCCCCAGCATTTT.

The chain joins TRBV28 to TRBJ2-5; D not resolved. Per the germline V gene, CDR1 is MDHEN and CDR2 is SYDVKM. V was clipped by 5 bases and J by 5 bases, with 15 bases between them. This CDR3 comprises 14 residues. CDR3 nucleotide sequence: TGTGCCAGCAGTCCCCGGACGATTAGGGAGACCCAGTACTTC. Translation: CASSPRTIRETQYF.

V and J are TRBV7-2 and TRBJ1-1, with 9 nucleotides matching TRBD1. V shed 1 base, J shed 10 bases, and the junction held 4 bases outside the gene matches. Germline CDR1 and CDR2: SGHTA and FQGNSA. This CDR3 spans 13 amino acids. DNA of the CDR3: TGTGCCAGCAGCTTAGGGGGACAGGGAGCAGCTTTCTTT. Encoded protein: CASSLGGQGAAFF.

This rearrangement joins TRBV6-5 to TRBJ1-1; D may be TRBD1 (6 bases). V lost 2 bases to trimming and J lost 1 base, with 14 bases between them. This CDR3 has 16 amino acids. Per the germline V gene, CDR1 is MNHEY and CDR2 is SVGAGI. CDR3 sequence reads: CASSYQRGTTNTEAFF. As DNA, the CDR3 is TGTGCCAGCAGTTACCAGAGGGGGACAACGAACACTGAAGCTTTCTTT.

The chain is built from TRBV19 and TRBJ1-1; no firm D call. This CDR3 comprises 15 residues. V was trimmed by 1 base and J by 3 bases, leaving 12 bases between them. Germline loops: CDR1 LNHDA, CDR2 SQIVND (reference sequence). The CDR3 DNA follows: TGTGCCAGTAGTATAGCGGTGTTGCGGGACACTGAAGCTTTCTTT. It translates to CASSIAVLRDTEAFF.

This chain links TRBV6-5 with TRBJ2-7; D not certain. Trimming stripped 2 bases from V and 6 bases from J, with 8 bases between. The V gene's germline CDR1 is MNHEY and CDR2 SVGAGI. The CDR3 consists of 12 residues. CDR3: CASSYIEGEQYF. In DNA form, the CDR3 reads TGTGCCAGCAGTTACATAGAAGGCGAGCAGTACTTC.

This clone was counted only a few times. The CDR3 coding sequence is TGTGCCAGCAGCTTGGACAGGGGCACCACAGGGTCACCCCTCCACTTT. Amino acid sequence: CASSLDRGTTGSPLHF. The J gene is TRBJ1-6, the V gene TRBV11-2, with 9 bases fitting TRBD1. Germline-derived CDR1 and CDR2 are SGHAT and FQNNGV. This CDR3 region has 16 residues. V trimming: 3 bases; J trimming: 10 bases; junction bases outside the gene matches: 10. The full variable domain, its missing parts supplied by reference TRBV11-2 and TRBJ1-6, is EAGVAQSPRYKIIEKRQSVAFWCNPISGHATLYWYQQILGQGPKLLIQFQNNGVVDDSQLPKDRFSAERLKGVDSTLKIQPAKLEDSAVYLCASSLDRGTTGSPLHFGNGTRLTVT.

The rearrangement links TRBV7-9 to TRBJ2-3; D call uncertain. CDR1 SEHNR and CDR2 FQNEAQ come from the germline V gene (reference sequence). The CDR3 runs to 16 residues. Trimming shortened V by 0 bases and J by 10 bases, and 20 bases separated the two germline ends. The CDR3 nucleotides are TGTGCCAGCAGCTTAGCACTCGGCAAAAACCGTCGATCGCAGTATTTT. It specifies CASSLALGKNRRSQYF.

The chain has TRBV30 and TRBJ1-6; D remains ambiguous. This CDR3 contains 15 residues. Trimming cost V 3 bases and J 0 bases, with 9 bases left between them. CDR1 and CDR2 from the germline V gene are GTSNPN and SVGIG (reference sequence). The CDR3 DNA sequence: TGTGCCTGGAGATCCCCGAGCTCCTATAATTCACCCCTCCACTTT. Its translation: CAWRSPSSYNSPLHF.

The rearrangement joins TRBV4-1 to TRBJ2-7, with D unresolved. Trimming shortened V by 3 bases and J by 6 bases, and 15 bases separated the two germline ends. CDR3 size: 14 residues. Germline V lookup: CDR1 MGHRA, CDR2 YSYEKL. The CDR3 loop is CASSQFELLGEQYF. CDR3 bases: TGCGCCAGCAGCCAGTTTGAATTACTTGGCGAGCAGTACTTC.

For the CDR3, the DNA is TGTGCCAGCAAACACACCTGGCCAGGTAGTAATGAAAAACTGTTTTTT. Translation: CASKHTWPGSNEKLFF. The chain uses TRBV27 and TRBJ1-4; D remains unclear. Germline lookup yields CDR1 MNHEY and CDR2 SMNVEV (reference sequence). V lost 7 bases, J lost 4 bases, and 19 bases lay in between. CDR3 length: 16 residues.

V is TRBV18 and J is TRBJ2-1; TRBD2 agrees at 8 bases. From germline, CDR1 is KGHSH and CDR2 LQKENI. The length of the CDR3 is 16 residues. J gave up 9 bases and V 1 base, and 11 bases lay outside the gene matches. Here the CDR3 reads CASSPRLAGNAGEQFF. CDR3 coding DNA: TGTGCCAGCTCACCACGGCTAGCGGGCAATGCGGGTGAGCAGTTCTTC.

This sequence joins TRBV27 and TRBJ1-1; D ambiguous. The CDR3 has 16 amino acids. The germline V gene encodes CDR1 MNHEY and CDR2 SMNVEV (reference sequence). V lost 4 bases to trimming and J lost 0 bases, with 15 bases between them. DNA of the CDR3: TGTGCCAGCAGTTCTTCCTGGACGAATATGAACACTGAAGCTTTCTTT. Encoded protein: CASSSSWTNMNTEAFF.

The V call is TRBV27, the J call TRBJ2-2; TRBD1 matches at 7 bases. Germline trimming cut 5 bases from V and 5 bases from J; bases unmatched to any gene: 11. Per the germline V gene, CDR1 is MNHEY and CDR2 is SMNVEV (reference sequence). The CDR3 runs to 16 residues. DNA for the CDR3: TGTGCCAGCAGTCCTCACACAGGGGTCAGTACCGGGGAGCTGTTTTTT. Translated: CASSPHTGVSTGELFF.

This clone was seen more than once but under ten times. The chain recombines TRBV7-6 with TRBJ2-7; unclear D gene. The ends were cut back, 2 bases at V and 5 bases at J, with 10 bases in the middle. The germline V gene encodes CDR1 SGHVS and CDR2 FNYEAQ. The CDR3 runs 13 residues. CDR3 in amino acids: CASSLSDSHEQYF. In nucleotides, the CDR3 is TGTGCCAGCAGCTTATCTGATTCCCACGAGCAGTACTTC.

The chain uses TRBV19 and TRBJ1-5; D uncertain. CDR1 LNHDA and CDR2 SQIVND come from the germline V gene (reference sequence). The ends were cut back, 2 bases at V and 7 bases at J, with 9 bases in the middle. This CDR3 region has 13 residues. CDR3 in amino acids: CASSIWGGQPQHF. The CDR3 DNA sequence: TGTGCCAGTAGTATATGGGGAGGGCAGCCCCAGCATTTT.

V usage is TRBV5-1 and J usage is TRBJ1-2; D perhaps matches TRBD1 (6 bases). V lost 3 bases and J 4 bases, leaving 13 bases between the germline ends. The germline V gene encodes CDR1 SGHRS and CDR2 YFSETQ. This CDR3 contains 14 residues. CDR3 coding DNA: TGCGCCAGCAGCTCGAAACAGGGAGGCTATGGCTACACCTTC. The encoded protein is CASSSKQGGYGYTF.

The chain recombines TRBV9 with TRBJ2-7, with D perhaps matching TRBD2 (5 bases). V was trimmed by 0 bases and J by 1 base, leaving 8 bases between them. Germline V gene lookup returns CDR1 SGDLS and CDR2 YYNGEE. CDR3 length: 14 residues. As DNA, the CDR3 is TGTGCCAGCAGCGTAGGAGGGATATCCTACGAGCAGTACTTC. Protein: CASSVGGISYEQYF.

For the CDR3, the DNA is TGTGCCAGCAGCTTAGCCGGGACCCGAAGCAATCAGCCCCAGCATTTT. This gives the protein CASSLAGTRSNQPQHF. This chain connects TRBV5-6 to TRBJ1-5; tentatively, D is TRBD1 (5 bases). The length of the CDR3 is 16 residues. Germline CDR1 reads SGHDT; CDR2 reads YYEEEE. The V end was cut by 2 bases, the J end by 1 base, with 13 bases between.

This clone came up a few times. This chain joins TRBV7-2 and TRBJ1-2, with TRBD1 as a possible D gene (5 bases). Trimming took off 3 bases at V and 4 bases at J, with 9 bases between the two ends. Germline loops: CDR1 SGHTA, CDR2 FQGNSA. The CDR3 covers 13 residues. The CDR3 DNA is TGTGCCAGCAGCTTCCCGGACATCTATGGCTACACCTTC. As protein: CASSFPDIYGYTF. Using reference TRBV7-2 and TRBJ1-2 for the parts outside the CDR3, the full variable domain is GAGVSQSPSNKVTEKGKDVELRCDPISGHTALYWYRQSLGQGLEFLIYFQGNSAPDKSGLPSDRFSAERTGGSVSTLTIQRTQQEDSAVYLCASSFPDIYGYTFGSGTRLTVV.

The genes are TRBV14 and TRBJ1-3; D not resolved. Trimming removed 1 base at V and 7 bases at J, with 5 bases between. CDR1 is SGHDN, CDR2 FVKESK, per germline. CDR3 size: 12 residues. The CDR3 DNA sequence: TGTGCCAGCAGCCAAGTAAGCAACACCATATATTTT. Amino acid sequence: CASSQVSNTIYF. Filled out from reference TRBV14 and TRBJ1-3, the complete variable domain reads EAGVTQFPSHSVIEKGQTVTLRCDPISGHDNLYWYRRVMGKEIKFLLHFVKESKQDESGMPNNRFLAERTGGTYSTLKVQPAELEDSGVYFCASSQVSNTIYFGEGSWLTVV.

V and J are TRBV5-1 and TRBJ1-2; 8 nucleotides match TRBD1. The J segment lost 2 bases and the V segment lost 3 bases, leaving 6 bases of the junction unmatched. CDR3 length: 15 amino acids. Germline CDR1 is SGHRS and CDR2 is YFSETQ. CDR3 residues: CASSSGQGGNYGYTF. CDR3 in DNA: TGCGCCAGCAGCTCTGGACAGGGAGGCAACTATGGCTACACCTTC.

The chain is built from TRBV12-5 and TRBJ2-1; 7 positions agree with TRBD1. V was clipped by 6 bases and J by 7 bases; unmatched bases: 6. Germline lookup yields CDR1 LGHNT and CDR2 FRNRAP. This CDR3 spans 13 amino acids. CDR3 in amino acids: CASGTGPLNEQFF. DNA for the CDR3: TGTGCTAGTGGGACAGGGCCCTTAAATGAGCAGTTCTTC.

The V gene is TRBV7-8, the J gene TRBJ2-1; 11 bases are a match to TRBD2. V shed 5 bases and J 9 bases; nucleotides not matched to a gene: 9. Germline V gene data show CDR1 as SGHVS and CDR2 as FQNEAQ. The CDR3 has 15 residues. CDR3 in DNA: TGTGCCAGCAGCCGCACTAGCGGGAGTCTGGTTGAGCAGTTCTTC. Its protein is CASSRTSGSLVEQFF. The full variable domain, rest sourced from reference TRBV7-8 and TRBJ2-1, is GAGVSQSPRYKVAKRGQDVALRCDPISGHVSLFWYQQALGQGPEFLTYFQNEAQLDKSGLPSDRFFAERPEGSVSTLKIQRTQQEDSAVYLCASSRTSGSLVEQFFGPGTRLTVL.